Reported below is one TCR beta chain. The target antigen is unknown. The source of the sample is a study of shared clonotypes between healthy human individuals. Study-level information: Ranging from 18 to 49 in age, donors were two women and three men. Points from the study as a whole: Measured sharing among donors was expected to vary with sequencing depth.

Germline CDR1 ENHRY, CDR2 SYGVKD. CDR3 length: 14 amino acids. With 2 bases removed from V and 6 bases from J, the gap between germline ends came to 11 bases. Running of the assay took place at deep level. Splitting of each subset's genomic DNA was done evenly across several immunoSEQ plates. The data were produced by immunoSEQ multiplex PCR, yet TCRdb's version contains in-frame clones alone and is incomplete. This sample has about 470,000 clones, with roughly three quarters found just once. This clonotype was sampled from a woman between 40 and 50 years old in good health. Some clones in this sample may be carry-over from other donors' samples. The chain has TRBV10-3 and TRBJ1-5, with D perhaps TRBD1 (5 bases). Material for sequencing was PBMCs. The CDR3 DNA reads as TGTGCCATCAGTGAGGACACAGGTATTCAGCCCCAGCATTTT. Amino acid sequence: CAISEDTGIQPQHF.